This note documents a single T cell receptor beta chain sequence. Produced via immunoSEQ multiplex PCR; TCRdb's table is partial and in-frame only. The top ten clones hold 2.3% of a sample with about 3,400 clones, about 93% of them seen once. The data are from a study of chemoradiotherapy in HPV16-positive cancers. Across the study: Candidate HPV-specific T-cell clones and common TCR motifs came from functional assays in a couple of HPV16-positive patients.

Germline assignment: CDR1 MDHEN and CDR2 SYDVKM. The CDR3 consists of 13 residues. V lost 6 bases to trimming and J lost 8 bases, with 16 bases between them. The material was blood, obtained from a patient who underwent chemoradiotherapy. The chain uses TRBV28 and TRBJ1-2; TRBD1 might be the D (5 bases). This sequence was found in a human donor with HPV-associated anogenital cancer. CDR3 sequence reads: CASRDSVSGGYTF. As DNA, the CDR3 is TGTGCCAGCAGAGACAGCGTCTCGGGAGGCTACACCTTC.